A single sample gave rise to the 18 T cell receptor beta chains below, sequenced in a study of cytomegalovirus exposure and HLA in healthy donors. PCR primers comprised 60 Vbeta and 13 Jbeta primers. Method: immunoSEQ multiplex PCR; TCRdb's copy keeps in-frame clones and lacks some. The top ten hold 2% to 2.5% of the sample, which has 130,000 to 150,000 clones, around 78% seen once. Sequencing was done on a sample of PBMCs. Source of these receptors: a woman aged 18-30 years in good health and CMV-seropositive.

V usage is TRBV27 and J usage is TRBJ1-4; maybe TRBD1 (5 bases). V lost 6 bases and J lost 2, with 10 bases in between. CDR1 and CDR2 (germline): MNHEY, SMNVEV (reference sequence). This CDR3 spans 14 amino acids. CDR3 in DNA: TGTGCCAGCAGCCCCGGGGGGACTAATGAAAAACTGTTTTTT. Translation gives CASSPGGTNEKLFF.

The V call is TRBV5-1, the J call TRBJ2-7; a possible D gene is TRBD2 (6 bases). CDR3 size: 14 residues. Germline V gene lookup returns CDR1 SGHRS and CDR2 YFSETQ. V was shortened by 8 bases and J by 4 bases, with 19 bases between the two germline ends. CDR3 loop: CASTPGGFVYEQYF. The CDR3 region has the DNA TGCGCCAGTACACCTGGGGGGTTCGTTTACGAGCAGTACTTC.

V is TRBV6-1 and J is TRBJ1-5; 11 bases map to TRBD1. The ends lost 8 bases at V and 5 bases at J; junction bases unmatched: 8. The CDR3 is 15 residues long. The germline gives CDR1 MNHNS, CDR2 SASEGT. For the CDR3, the DNA is TGTGCCAGCGGTTCCGGGACAGGGGGAGATCAGCCCCAGCATTTT. Translating gives CASGSGTGGDQPQHF.

This chain links TRBV29-1 with TRBJ2-7, with TRBD1 identical over 9 bases. Germline trimming cut 0 bases from V and 0 bases from J; bases unmatched to any gene: 6. This CDR3 is 16 amino acids long. Germline V gene lookup returns CDR1 SQVTM and CDR2 ANQGSEA. DNA for the CDR3: TGCAGCGTTGAAGATGGTAGGACAGGGGACTCCTACGAGCAGTACTTC. It is translated as CSVEDGRTGDSYEQYF.

The rearrangement links TRBV6-5 to TRBJ1-1; possible D gene TRBD1, 6 bases. Germline-derived CDR1 and CDR2 are MNHEY and SVGAGI. Trimming took 6 bases from V and 0 from J, leaving 14 bases between them. The CDR3 extends over 15 amino acids. CDR3 region: CASRVYTGMNTEAFF. In DNA form, the CDR3 reads TGTGCCAGCAGGGTTTATACAGGGATGAACACTGAAGCTTTCTTT.

V and J are TRBV29-1 and TRBJ2-7; possible D gene TRBD2, 5 bases. CDR1 and CDR2 (germline): SQVTM, ANQGSEA. The CDR3 length is 15 residues. Trimming cost V 3 bases and J 0 bases, with 15 bases left between them. For the CDR3, the DNA is TGCAGCGTTGAGAAGGAGGCAGGTAGCTCCTACGAGCAGTACTTC. Amino acids: CSVEKEAGSSYEQYF.

The rearrangement uses TRBV11-2 and TRBJ2-2; D gene unclear. Germline values: CDR1 SGHAT, CDR2 FQNNGV. V gave up 1 base and J gave up 8 bases, with 5 bases separating them. The CDR3 spans 12 residues. The CDR3, as DNA: TGTGCCAGCAGCTTAGTAACAGGGGAGCTGTTTTTT. Its protein product is CASSLVTGELFF. The full variable domain, rest sourced from reference TRBV11-2 and TRBJ2-2, is EAGVAQSPRYKIIEKRQSVAFWCNPISGHATLYWYQQILGQGPKLLIQFQNNGVVDDSQLPKDRFSAERLKGVDSTLKIQPAKLEDSAVYLCASSLVTGELFFGEGSRLTVL.

The chain carries TRBV5-1 and TRBJ1-2; weak D call: TRBD1 (6 bases). CDR3 size: 15 residues. Trimming took 0 bases from V and 12 from J, leaving 21 bases between them. The germline gives CDR1 SGHRS, CDR2 YFSETQ. CDR3 nucleotides: TGCGCCAGCAGCTTGGGAGGCGAGAGGACAGTCGCTGACACCTTC. It is translated as CASSLGGERTVADTF.

The gene calls are TRBV6-5 and TRBJ1-6; weak D call: TRBD1 (6 bases). V lost 0 bases and J lost 9, with 15 bases in between. The germline V gene has CDR1 MNHEY and CDR2 SVGAGI. CDR3 length equals 16 residues. CDR3 in DNA: TGTGCCAGCAGTTACTCGAGACGGGGGGCCACTTCACCCCTCCACTTT. Its protein product is CASSYSRRGATSPLHF.

The rearrangement uses TRBV30 and TRBJ1-3; D not certain. The CDR3 spans 18 residues. In germline, CDR1 is GTSNPN, CDR2 SVGIG (reference sequence). Deletions cut 0 bases from V and 0 bases from J, with 18 bases between. CDR3 nucleotide sequence: TGTGCCTGGAGTGTAAGGGAGTGCCATTATCCCTCTGGAAACACCATATATTTT. Its protein is CAWSVRECHYPSGNTIYF.

This clone appeared once. The V and J genes are TRBV18 and TRBJ2-7; weak D call: TRBD2 (6 bases). The CDR3 sequence is 13 residues long. The germline V gene encodes CDR1 KGHSH and CDR2 LQKENI. Trimming shortened V by 2 bases and J by 5 bases, and 10 bases separated the two germline ends. CDR3 region: CASSPAGRNEQYF. In nucleotides, the CDR3 is TGTGCCAGCTCACCAGCGGGACGGAACGAGCAGTACTTC.

The sample holds one count of this clone. V is TRBV6-6 and J is TRBJ1-1; a possible D gene is TRBD1 (5 bases). The V end was cut by 0 bases, the J end by 3 bases, with 14 bases between. The CDR3 contains 16 residues. CDR1 is MNHNY, CDR2 SVGAGI, per germline (reference sequence). The CDR3 DNA reads TGTGCCAGCAGTTACTCGAGGAGGGGCGCGGACACTGAAGCTTTCTTT. Its protein is CASSYSRRGADTEAFF.

J is TRBJ1-1 and V is TRBV7-6; 8 nucleotides match TRBD1. This CDR3 has 13 amino acids. Germline V gene data show CDR1 as SGHVS and CDR2 as FNYEAQ. Trimming at V came to 1 base and at J to 5 bases, leaving 0 bases not matched to a gene. CDR3 in DNA: TGTGCCAGCAGCTTAGACAGGGGGACTGAAGCTTTCTTT. The encoded protein is CASSLDRGTEAFF.

In nucleotides, the CDR3 is TGTGCCTGGAGAGGGGGCCTGAACACCGGGGAGCTGTTTTTT. It is translated as CAWRGGLNTGELFF. V and J are TRBV30 and TRBJ2-2, with 7 bases aligning to TRBD1. Germline V gene data show CDR1 as GTSNPN and CDR2 as SVGIG (reference sequence). This CDR3 spans 14 amino acids. Germline trimming cut 3 bases from V and 1 base from J; bases unmatched to any gene: 2.

The CDR3 loop is CSVEGDRAYNEQFF. As DNA, the CDR3 is TGCAGCGTTGAAGGAGACAGGGCCTACAATGAGCAGTTCTTC. The chain employs TRBV29-1 and TRBJ2-1; 7 nucleotides match TRBD1. The CDR3 loop spans 14 amino acids. Germline loops: CDR1 SQVTM, CDR2 ANQGSEA. The trim removed 1 base at V and 2 bases at J, leaving 2 bases unmatched.

This clone was observed a few times. This chain connects TRBV5-4 to TRBJ1-1, with 7 nucleotides matching TRBD1. CDR3 length: 15 residues. Germline CDR1 is SGHNT and CDR2 is YYREEE (reference sequence). Germline trimming cut 0 bases from V and 0 bases from J; bases unmatched to any gene: 2. Here the CDR3 DNA reads TGTGCCAGCAGCTTGGACAGGGGACTGAACACTGAAGCTTTCTTT. As protein: CASSLDRGLNTEAFF.

This chain joins TRBV18 and TRBJ2-7; 12 positions match TRBD1. The V gene end was trimmed by 3 bases and the J gene end by 4 bases; junction bases not matched to a gene: 1. Germline V CDR1 and CDR2: KGHSH, LQKENI. The length of the CDR3 is 14 residues. The CDR3 reads CASSPGQGAYEQYF. CDR3 nucleotide sequence: TGTGCCAGCTCACCGGGACAGGGGGCGTACGAGCAGTACTTC.

This chain uses TRBV13 with TRBJ2-7, with 8 positions matching TRBD1. V was clipped by 5 bases and J by 2 bases; unmatched bases: 14. The germline V gene has CDR1 PRHDT and CDR2 FYEKMQ (reference sequence). The length of the CDR3 is 17 residues. The CDR3 here is CASSTTVPGTGTYEQYF. The CDR3 bases are TGTGCCAGCAGCACGACCGTCCCCGGGACAGGAACCTACGAGCAGTACTTC.